This T cell receptor (beta chain) is from a study of blood T cell repertoires in COVID-19. For the study at large: Spain, Italy and the United States supplied samples that represented acute and convalescent COVID-19. The analysed material was cDNA or gDNA that came from T cells, B-cell-depleted T cells, or PBMCs.

How the authors handled the data: Amplified reference gene primers provided the basis for estimating nucleated cell counts. Here immunoSEQ multiplex PCR was the method, and the copy in TCRdb shows in-frame clones only, minus some. V, J and clone size were drawn from that table, and D and trimming were deduced from the DNA. The sample contains 65,000 to 70,000 clones, roughly 85% of which appear only once. Germline values: CDR1 SEHNR, CDR2 FQNEAQ (reference sequence). CDR3 length: 16 residues. V was clipped by 5 bases and J by 9 bases; unmatched bases: 16. This chain links TRBV7-9 with TRBJ2-1, with TRBD2 matching over 7 bases. This clonotype was obtained from a woman aged 80 or older with acute or convalescent COVID-19. The source material was peripheral blood. CDR3 amino acids: CASSPHGLGGLGEQFF. CDR3 coding DNA: TGTGCCAGCAGCCCACACGGACTAGGTGGTCTGGGTGAGCAGTTCTTC.